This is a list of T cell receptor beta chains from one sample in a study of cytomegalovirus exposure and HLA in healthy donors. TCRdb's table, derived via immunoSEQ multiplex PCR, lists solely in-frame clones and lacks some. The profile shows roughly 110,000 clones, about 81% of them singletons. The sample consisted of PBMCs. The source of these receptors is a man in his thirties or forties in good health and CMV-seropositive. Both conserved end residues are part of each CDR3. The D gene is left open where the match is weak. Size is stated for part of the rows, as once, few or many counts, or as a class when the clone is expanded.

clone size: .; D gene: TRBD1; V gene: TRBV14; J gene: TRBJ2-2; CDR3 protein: CASSRRQGSGELFF; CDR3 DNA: TGTGCCAGCAGCCGTAGACAGGGCAGCGGGGAGCTGTTTTTT
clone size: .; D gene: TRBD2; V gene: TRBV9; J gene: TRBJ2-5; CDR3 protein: CASSVEIAGQETQYF; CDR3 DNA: TGTGCCAGCAGCGTAGAAATAGCGGGGCAAGAGACCCAGTACTTC
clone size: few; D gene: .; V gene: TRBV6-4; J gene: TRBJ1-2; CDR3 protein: CASSFDSSSYGYTF; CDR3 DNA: TGTGCCAGCAGTTTCGACAGCTCTTCTTATGGCTACACCTTC
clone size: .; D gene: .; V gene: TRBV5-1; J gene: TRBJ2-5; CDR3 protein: CASSYRTKETQYF; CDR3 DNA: TGCGCCAGCAGCTACCGGACAAAAGAGACCCAGTACTTC
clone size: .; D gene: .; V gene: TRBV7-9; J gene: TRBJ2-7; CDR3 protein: CASSYSRTRASYEQYF; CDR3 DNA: TGTGCCAGCAGCTACTCCCGCACCAGGGCATCCTACGAGCAGTACTTC
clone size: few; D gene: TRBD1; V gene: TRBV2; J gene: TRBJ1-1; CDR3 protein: CASSIQGSNTEAFF; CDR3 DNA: TGTGCCAGCAGCATACAGGGGTCGAACACTGAAGCTTTCTTT
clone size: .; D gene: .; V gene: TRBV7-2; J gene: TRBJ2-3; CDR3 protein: CASSLTGGLRYTQYF; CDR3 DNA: TGTGCCAGCAGCTTAACGGGGGGCCTCAGGTATACGCAGTATTTT
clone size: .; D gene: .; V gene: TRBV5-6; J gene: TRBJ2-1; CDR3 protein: CASSLVQGSNEQFF; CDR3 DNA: TGTGCCAGCAGCTTGGTGCAGGGAAGCAATGAGCAGTTCTTC
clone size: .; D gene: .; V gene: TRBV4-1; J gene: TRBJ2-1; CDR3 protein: CASSQDSAYYNEQFF; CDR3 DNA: TGCGCCAGCAGCCAAGATAGCGCCTACTACAATGAGCAGTTCTTC
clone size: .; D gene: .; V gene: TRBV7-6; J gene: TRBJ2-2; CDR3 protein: CASSLGGGPGELFF; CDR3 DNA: TGTGCCAGCAGCTTAGGGGGGGGCCCCGGGGAGCTGTTTTTT
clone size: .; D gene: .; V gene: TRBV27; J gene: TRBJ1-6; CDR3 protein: CASKSLDSLNSPLHF; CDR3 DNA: TGTGCCAGCAAATCCTTGGACAGCTTAAATTCACCCCTCCACTTT
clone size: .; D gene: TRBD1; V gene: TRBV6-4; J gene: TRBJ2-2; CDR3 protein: CASSAQGANTGELFF; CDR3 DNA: TGTGCCAGCAGTGCCCAGGGGGCGAACACCGGGGAGCTGTTTTTT
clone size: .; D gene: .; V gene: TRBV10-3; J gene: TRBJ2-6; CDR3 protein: CAILVPGANGLTF; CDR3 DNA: TGTGCCATTCTGGTCCCTGGGGCCAACGGCCTGACTTTC
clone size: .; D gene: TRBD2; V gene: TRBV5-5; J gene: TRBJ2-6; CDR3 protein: CASSVAGGSAAGANVLTF; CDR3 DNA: TGTGCCAGCAGCGTCGCGGGGGGTAGCGCAGCTGGGGCCAACGTCCTGACTTTC
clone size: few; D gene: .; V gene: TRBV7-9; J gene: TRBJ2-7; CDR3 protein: CASSDPGWGDSLHEQYF; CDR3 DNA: TGTGCCAGCAGCGACCCCGGTTGGGGGGACTCCCTCCACGAGCAGTACTTC
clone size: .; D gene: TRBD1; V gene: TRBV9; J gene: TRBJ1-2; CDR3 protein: CASSEGDRSGYGYTF; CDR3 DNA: TGTGCCAGCAGCGAGGGGGACAGAAGTGGGTATGGCTACACCTTC
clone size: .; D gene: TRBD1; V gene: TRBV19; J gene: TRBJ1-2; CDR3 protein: CASSLSPGGDHGYTF; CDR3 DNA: TGTGCCAGTAGTCTCTCTCCAGGGGGCGATCATGGCTACACCTTC
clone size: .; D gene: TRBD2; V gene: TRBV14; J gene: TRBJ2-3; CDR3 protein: CASSRSAGVTQYF; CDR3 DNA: TGTGCCAGCAGCCGTTCCGCGGGGGTTACGCAGTATTTT
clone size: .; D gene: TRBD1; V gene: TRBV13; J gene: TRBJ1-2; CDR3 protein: CASSLGRDRGGYTF; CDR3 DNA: TGTGCCAGCAGCTTAGGCAGGGACAGGGGCGGCTACACCTTC
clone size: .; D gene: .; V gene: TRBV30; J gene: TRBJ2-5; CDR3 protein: CAWSPGFSPQETQYF; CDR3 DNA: TGTGCCTGGAGTCCGGGATTCTCGCCTCAAGAGACCCAGTACTTC
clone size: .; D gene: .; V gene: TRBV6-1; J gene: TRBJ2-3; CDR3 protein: CASSLLGVGTDTQYF; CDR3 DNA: TGTGCCAGCAGCCTCCTCGGGGTCGGCACAGATACGCAGTATTTT
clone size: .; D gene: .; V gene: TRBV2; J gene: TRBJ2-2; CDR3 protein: CASRGVYSALSNTGELFF; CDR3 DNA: TGTGCCAGCAGAGGGGTGTATAGTGCTTTATCGAACACCGGGGAGCTGTTTTTT
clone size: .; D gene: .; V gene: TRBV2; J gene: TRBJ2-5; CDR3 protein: CAAPRETQYF; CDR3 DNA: TGTGCCGCACCCCGGGAGACCCAGTACTTC
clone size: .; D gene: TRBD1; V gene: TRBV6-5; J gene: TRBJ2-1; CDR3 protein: CASSYGQGYNEQFF; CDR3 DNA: TGTGCCAGCAGTTATGGACAGGGCTACAATGAGCAGTTCTTC
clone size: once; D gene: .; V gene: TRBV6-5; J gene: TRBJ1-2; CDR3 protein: CASSRDRNLYYGYTF; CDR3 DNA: TGTGCCAGCAGTCGCGACAGGAACCTTTACTATGGCTACACCTTC
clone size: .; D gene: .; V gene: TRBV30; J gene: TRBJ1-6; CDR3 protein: CAWSLTGNNSPLHF; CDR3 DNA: TGTGCCTGGAGTTTAACCGGGAATAATTCACCCCTCCACTTT
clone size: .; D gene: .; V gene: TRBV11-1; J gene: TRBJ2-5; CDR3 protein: CASSLELETQYF; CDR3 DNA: TGTGCCAGCAGCTTAGAGCTCGAGACCCAGTACTTC
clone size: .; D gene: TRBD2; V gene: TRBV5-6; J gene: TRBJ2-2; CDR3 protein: CASSRDYHKAGELFF; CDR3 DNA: TGTGCCAGCAGCCGGGACTACCACAAAGCAGGGGAGCTGTTTTTT
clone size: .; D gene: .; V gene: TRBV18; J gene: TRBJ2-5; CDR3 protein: CASSPFQDQETQYF; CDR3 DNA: TGTGCCAGCTCACCATTCCAGGACCAAGAGACCCAGTACTTC
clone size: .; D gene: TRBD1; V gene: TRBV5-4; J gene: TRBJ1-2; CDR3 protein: CASSLGQGLNYGYTF; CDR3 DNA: TGTGCCAGCAGCTTGGGACAGGGGTTAAACTATGGCTACACCTTC
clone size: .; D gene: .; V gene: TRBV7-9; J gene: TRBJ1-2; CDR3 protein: CASEGQGGGLSYGYTF; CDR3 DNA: TGTGCCAGCGAGGGCCAGGGAGGCGGGTTGAGCTATGGCTACACCTTC
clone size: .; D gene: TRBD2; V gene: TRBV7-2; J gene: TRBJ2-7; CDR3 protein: CASSSGLAGGFFYEQYF; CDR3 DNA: TGTGCCAGCAGCTCGGGACTAGCGGGGGGATTCTTCTACGAGCAGTACTTC
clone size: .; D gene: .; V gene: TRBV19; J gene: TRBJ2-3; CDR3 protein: CASSIDSITDTQYF; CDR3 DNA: TGTGCCAGTAGTATTGATAGCATCACAGATACGCAGTATTTT
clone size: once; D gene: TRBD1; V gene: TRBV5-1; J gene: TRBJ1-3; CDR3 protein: CASSSGQELSGDTIYF; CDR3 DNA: TGCGCCAGCAGCTCGGGACAGGAACTTTCTGGAGACACCATATATTTT
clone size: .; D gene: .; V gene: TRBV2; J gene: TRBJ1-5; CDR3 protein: CASSPWDSRTQPQHF; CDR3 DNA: TGTGCCAGCAGCCCGTGGGACTCTCGGACTCAGCCCCAGCATTTT
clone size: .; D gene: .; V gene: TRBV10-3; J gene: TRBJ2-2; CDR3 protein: CAISLWTAEHRGAVF; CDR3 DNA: TGTGCCATCAGTCTCTGGACGGCTGAACACCGGGGAGCTGTTTTT
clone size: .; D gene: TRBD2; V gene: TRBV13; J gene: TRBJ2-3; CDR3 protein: CASRTGLTSTTDTQYF; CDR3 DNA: TGTGCCAGCAGAACGGGACTAACGTCGACCACAGATACGCAGTATTTT
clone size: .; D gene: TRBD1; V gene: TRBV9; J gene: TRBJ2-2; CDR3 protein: CASSFNATGVYVTGELFF; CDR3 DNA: TGTGCCAGCAGCTTCAATGCGACAGGGGTGTATGTCACCGGGGAGCTGTTTTTT
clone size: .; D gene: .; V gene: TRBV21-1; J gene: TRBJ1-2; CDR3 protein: CASSKAPPTGRRSGYTF; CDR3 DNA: TGTGCCAGCAGCAAAGCACCCCCAACAGGGCGGAGGTCTGGCTACACCTTC
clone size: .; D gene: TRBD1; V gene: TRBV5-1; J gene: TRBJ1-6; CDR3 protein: CASRDRGGYNSPLHF; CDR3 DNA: TGCGCCAGCAGAGACAGGGGGGGCTATAATTCACCCCTCCACTTT
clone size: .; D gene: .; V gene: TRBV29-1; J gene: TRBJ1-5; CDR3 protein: CSVGAGGNQPQHF; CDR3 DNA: TGCAGCGTTGGGGCAGGGGGCAATCAGCCCCAGCATTTT
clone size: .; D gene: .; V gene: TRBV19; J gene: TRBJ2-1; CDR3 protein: CASSIGAGYNEQFF; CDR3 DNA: TGTGCCAGTAGTATAGGGGCGGGTTACAATGAGCAGTTCTTC
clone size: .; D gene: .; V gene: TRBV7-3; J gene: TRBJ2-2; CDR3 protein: CASSSRGRDTGELFF; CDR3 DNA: TGTGCCAGCAGCTCAAGGGGAAGGGACACCGGGGAGCTGTTTTTT
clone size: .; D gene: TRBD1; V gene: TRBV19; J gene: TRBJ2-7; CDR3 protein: CASQDRGRNNEQYF; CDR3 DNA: TGTGCCAGCCAGGACAGGGGGCGGAACAACGAGCAGTACTTC
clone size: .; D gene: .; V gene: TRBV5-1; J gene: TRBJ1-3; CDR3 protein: CASRAENSGNTIYF; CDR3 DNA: TGCGCCAGCAGGGCGGAAAACTCTGGAAACACCATATATTTT
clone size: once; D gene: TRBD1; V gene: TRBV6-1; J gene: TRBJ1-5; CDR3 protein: CASSGITGDQPQHF; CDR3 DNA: TGTGCCAGCAGTGGGATTACAGGGGACCAGCCCCAGCATTTT
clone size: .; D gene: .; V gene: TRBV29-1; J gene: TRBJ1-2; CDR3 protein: CSVEEGAPDGYTF; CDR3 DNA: TGCAGCGTTGAGGAAGGGGCCCCGGATGGCTACACCTTC
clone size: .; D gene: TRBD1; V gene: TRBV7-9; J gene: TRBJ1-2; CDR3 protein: CSSSLGQGEDGYTF; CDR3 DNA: TGTTCCAGCAGCTTGGGACAGGGGGAGGATGGCTACACCTTC
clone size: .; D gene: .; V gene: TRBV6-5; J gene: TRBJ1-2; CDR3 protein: CASSELGYGYTF; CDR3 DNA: TGTGCCAGCAGTGAACTAGGCTATGGCTACACCTTC